This TCR beta chain was recovered during a study of blood T cell repertoires in COVID-19. The CDR3 covers 14 residues. Trimming removed 0 bases at V and 14 bases at J, with 14 bases between. Germline loops: CDR1 LGHDT, CDR2 YNNKEL (reference sequence). Here immunoSEQ multiplex PCR was the method, and the copy in TCRdb shows in-frame clones only, minus some. Among around 250,000 clones listed, 70% to 90% were seen once. The sequenced material came from PBMCs or T cells enriched from blood (not recorded which). The TCR comes from a woman in her fifties or sixties who had recovered from COVID-19. This chain uses TRBV3-1 (or the pseudogene TRBV3-2) with TRBJ1-6, with a possible D match to TRBD1 (6 bases). The CDR3 sequence: CASSQDVIEGALHF. CDR3 nucleotide sequence: TGTGCCAGCAGCCAAGACGTCATCGAGGGGGCCCTCCACTTT.